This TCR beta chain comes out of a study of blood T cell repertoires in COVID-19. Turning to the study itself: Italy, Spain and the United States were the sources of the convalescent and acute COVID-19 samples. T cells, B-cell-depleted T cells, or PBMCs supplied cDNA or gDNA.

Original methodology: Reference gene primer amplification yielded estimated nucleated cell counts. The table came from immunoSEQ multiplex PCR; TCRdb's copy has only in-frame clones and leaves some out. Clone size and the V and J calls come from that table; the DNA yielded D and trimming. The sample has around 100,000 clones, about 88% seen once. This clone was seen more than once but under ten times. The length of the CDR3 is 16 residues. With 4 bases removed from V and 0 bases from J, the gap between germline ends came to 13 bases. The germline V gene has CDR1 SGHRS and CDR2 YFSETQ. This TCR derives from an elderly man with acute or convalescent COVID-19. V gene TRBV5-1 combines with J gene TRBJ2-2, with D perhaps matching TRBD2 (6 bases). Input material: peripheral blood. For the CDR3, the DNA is TGCGCCAGCAGCCCCTTTGCGGGGACGAACACCGGGGAGCTGTTTTTT. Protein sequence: CASSPFAGTNTGELFF.